This TCR beta chain was captured in a study of blood T cell repertoires in COVID-19. Overall study context: Acute and convalescent COVID-19 samples came from the United States, Italy and Spain. In each case, the material was cDNA or gDNA derived from T cells, B-cell-depleted T cells, or PBMCs.

V gave up 6 bases and J gave up 3 bases; unmatched junction bases: 11. CDR3 length equals 15 residues. Germline V gives CDR1 MNHEY, CDR2 SVGAGI. In the source study's methods: Amplification of reference gene primers was used by the study to estimate nucleated cell counts. Measured with immunoSEQ multiplex PCR; TCRdb has only the in-frame clones, and not every one. From that table come the V and J calls and clone size; the DNA was used to work out D and trimming. The sample has about 81,000 clones; 90% to 95% are singletons. The source of this sequence is a human donor with active COVID-19. The donor label of this sample is uncertain. The V and J genes are TRBV6-5 and TRBJ2-7; 7 nucleotides line up with TRBD1. The sample consisted of peripheral blood. The CDR3 bases are TGTGCCAGCAGCTTCCAGACAGGGCCAAACTACGAGCAGTACTTC. This encodes CASSFQTGPNYEQYF.